The 14 T cell receptor beta chains in this list originate from one sample, sequenced in a study of spatial heterogeneity in lung cancer. Antigens of these TCRs are unknown. Time point here: sample taken at primary tumor resection. TCRdb ran MiXCR on the 5' RACE reads and lists one entry per CDR3 protein. The table has about 4,900 distinct CDR3 sequences, under 25% seen once. General study points: Mutation counts in tumors were tracked by counts of expanded intratumoral alpha and beta TCRs.

The sequencing used lung tumor tissue, collected at surgery. The receptors come from a male donor with early-stage non-small cell lung cancer.

In its sample, this clonotype was seen many times. The chain couples TRBV28 to TRBJ2-4, with 11 bases identical to TRBD1. V was clipped by 6 bases and J by 6 bases; unmatched bases: 7. The germline gives CDR1 MDHEN, CDR2 SYDVKM. The CDR3 runs to 15 residues. CDR3: CASRSGQGVGNIQYF. The CDR3, as DNA: TGTGCCAGCAGATCGGGACAGGGGGTCGGAAACATTCAGTACTTC. Looking up the rest from reference TRBV28 and TRBJ2-4 gives the full variable domain: DVKVTQSSRYLVKRTGEKVFLECVQDMDHENMFWYRQDPGLGLRLIYFSYDVKMKEKGDIPEGYSVSREKKERFSLILESASTNQTSMYLCASRSGQGVGNIQYFGAGTRLSVL.

The chain employs TRBV20-1 and TRBJ2-7, with 10 bases aligning to TRBD2. Germline-derived CDR1 and CDR2 are DFQATT and SNEGSKA (reference sequence). CDR3 length: 13 residues. Trimming at V came to 6 bases and at J to 4 bases, leaving 6 bases not matched to a gene. The CDR3 DNA is TGCAGTGCAGGACTAGCGGTTATTTACGAGCAGTACTTC. It specifies CSAGLAVIYEQYF.

Relative to its sample, this clonotype is medium-sized. The chain employs TRBV7-7 and TRBJ2-2, with D perhaps matching TRBD1 (6 bases). The CDR3 extends over 14 amino acids. Germline CDR1 is SSHAT and CDR2 is FNYEAQ (reference sequence). V was shortened by 3 bases and J by 2 bases, with 7 bases between the two germline ends. CDR3 sequence: CASSLGQNTGELFF. CDR3 DNA sequence: TGTGCCAGCAGCTTGGGACAAAACACCGGGGAGCTGTTTTTT.

This clonotype is labeled medium-sized. The chain carries TRBV3-1 and TRBJ2-1; 8 nucleotides line up with TRBD2. V shed 8 bases, J shed 9 bases, and the junction held 12 bases outside the gene matches. Germline values: CDR1 LGHDT, CDR2 YNNKEL (reference sequence). This CDR3 comprises 14 residues. This CDR3 reads CASVGSGGRTEQFF. The CDR3 DNA is TGTGCCAGCGTCGGCAGCGGGGGAAGGACTGAGCAGTTCTTC.

This chain connects TRBV7-9 to TRBJ1-2; 7 bases map to TRBD1. J was trimmed by 4 bases and V by 4 bases; bases with no gene match: 9. The germline CDR1 and CDR2 sequences are SEHNR and FQNEAQ (reference sequence). This CDR3 comprises 15 residues. The CDR3 sequence is CASSSPTGNSYGYTF. The DNA for the CDR3 is TGTGCCAGCAGCTCACCGACAGGGAACTCCTATGGCTACACCTTC.

This clonotype has just a few counts. The chain combines TRBV9 with TRBJ2-3, with unresolved D. The CDR3 sequence is 13 residues long. Looked up from germline, CDR1 is SGDLS and CDR2 is YYNGEE. V was shortened by 0 bases and J by 2 bases, with 4 bases between the two germline ends. DNA of the CDR3: TGTGCCAGCAGCGTAGCGGACACAGATACGCAGTATTTT. It codes for CASSVADTDTQYF. The whole variable domain, filled in from reference TRBV9 and TRBJ2-3, reads DSGVTQTPKHLITATGQRVTLRCSPRSGDLSVYWYQQSLDQGLQFLIQYYNGEERAKGNILERFSAQQFPDLHSELNLSSLELGDSALYFCASSVADTDTQYFGPGTRLTVL.

By sample fraction, this clonotype is medium-sized. CDR3 protein: CAISESTMLAGGSTGELFF. CDR3 DNA sequence: TGTGCCATCAGTGAGTCGACTATGTTAGCGGGAGGATCGACCGGGGAGCTGTTTTTT. This sequence joins TRBV10-3 and TRBJ2-2; 10 nucleotides align to TRBD2. Germline V CDR1 and CDR2: ENHRY, SYGVKD. The CDR3 sequence is 19 residues long. V shed 0 bases, J shed 5 bases, and the junction held 12 bases outside the gene matches.

This clonotype is medium-sized. The genes are TRBV2 and TRBJ1-2; D is unclear. The CDR3 is made up of 12 amino acids. Per the germline V gene, CDR1 is SNHLY and CDR2 is FYNNEI. The V gene lost 3 bases and the J gene lost 5 bases, with 7 bases spanning the gap. CDR3 amino acids: CASSDDHYGYTF. The CDR3 nucleotides read TGTGCCAGCAGTGATGACCATTATGGCTACACCTTC.

This clonotype was counted ten times or more. The chain links TRBV30 to TRBJ1-3; D is possibly TRBD1 (6 bases). This CDR3 spans 14 amino acids. The germline V gene encodes CDR1 GTSNPN and CDR2 SVGIG (reference sequence). V was pared by 3 bases and J by 0 bases, with 9 bases between. DNA for the CDR3: TGTGCCTGGAGGGGGGACATCTCTGGAAACACCATATATTTT. Translating it yields CAWRGDISGNTIYF.

The CDR3 coding sequence is TGTGCCATCAGTAACCCAGGGTTGAACGTCGATGAGCAGTACTTC. The encoded protein is CAISNPGLNVDEQYF. The chain combines TRBV10-3 with TRBJ2-7; the D gene is possibly TRBD1 (5 bases). CDR3 length equals 15 residues. In germline, CDR1 is ENHRY, CDR2 SYGVKD. V dropped 5 bases and J dropped 7 bases, with 21 bases sitting between them.

There are many counts of this clonotype. V and J are TRBV2 and TRBJ2-7; D not resolved. The ends were cut back, 6 bases at V and 5 bases at J, with 17 bases in the middle. The CDR3 consists of 14 residues. The germline V gene encodes CDR1 SNHLY and CDR2 FYNNEI. The chain's CDR3 is CASRPVMVGDEQYF. The CDR3 DNA reads as TGTGCCAGCAGACCCGTGATGGTTGGGGACGAGCAGTACTTC.

V and J are TRBV18 and TRBJ1-2; D is undetermined. This CDR3 is built from 11 residues. V lost 3 bases, J lost 8 bases, and 7 bases lay in between. CDR1 KGHSH and CDR2 LQKENI come from the germline V gene. In DNA form, the CDR3 reads TGTGCCAGCTCACCCGGAGGCGGCTACACCTTC. It encodes CASSPGGGYTF.

By sample share, this clonotype is medium-sized. The chain couples TRBV5-5 to TRBJ1-1; unclear D gene. V lost 0 bases and J lost 0, with 12 bases in between. The CDR3 is 16 amino acids. CDR1 SGHKS and CDR2 YYEKEE come from the germline V gene (reference sequence). The CDR3 sequence is CASSLGTARMNTEAFF. CDR3 sequence (DNA): TGTGCCAGCAGCTTGGGTACAGCTCGGATGAACACTGAAGCTTTCTTT.

This clonotype came up many times. The V and J genes are TRBV18 and TRBJ2-2; D remains ambiguous. CDR1 and CDR2 (germline): KGHSH, LQKENI. This CDR3 is built from 14 residues. V dropped 0 bases and J dropped 1 base, with 3 bases sitting between them. The CDR3 spells CASSPPMNTGELFF. CDR3 sequence (DNA): TGTGCCAGCTCACCACCGATGAACACCGGGGAGCTGTTTTTT.